This record covers a single T cell receptor beta chain. The data are from a study of blood T cells in healthy people across ages. Per germline, CDR1 MNHEY and CDR2 SVGAGI. This CDR3 has 14 amino acids. V gave up 6 bases and J gave up 6 bases, with 17 bases separating them. Through a sample-barcoded 5' primer and a J-beta primer mix, a second PCR was run for roughly 6 to 12 cycles. A minimum of 2.5 million CDR3-containing paired-end reads was obtained for each sample. TCRdb used MiXCR to reprocess the 5' RACE reads, holding one entry per CDR3 protein. The table lists some 780,000 distinct CDR3 sequences, roughly three fifths of them singletons.

Source material: blood. V gene TRBV6-5 combines with J gene TRBJ1-1; D remains ambiguous. The sequence came from a middle-aged man in good health. As DNA, the CDR3 is TGTGCCAGCAGACCCGTTGGAGTCGGCTCTGAAGCTTTCTTT. Amino acids: CASRPVGVGSEAFF.